A selection of T cell receptor beta chains follows, all from one sample in a study of T cells after yellow fever vaccination. Using its own MiXCR run on the 5' RACE reads, TCRdb lists one record per CDR3 protein. This sample carries around 65,000 distinct CDR3 sequences, around 6.2% of them seen once, and the ten largest clones take 2.2%. The material sequenced was CD4+ T cells sorted from PBMCs, taken approximately 15 days after the first yellow fever vaccination. All receptors come from a man between 18 and 35 years old who received the YFV17D yellow fever vaccine. The CDR3 runs from the conserved cysteine through the conserved F or W. The D gene is left open where the match is weak. The size of a clone is reported for some rows only, either as once, few or many, or as a class for expanded clones.

>TRBJ1-1|TRBD1|TRBV19|many
TGTGCCAGTAGAGCCGGGACAGGGAGGTCTGAAGCTTTCTTT
CASRAGTGRSEAFF
>TRBJ2-1|TRBD2|TRBV19|.
TGTGCCAGTAGTACAACTCTAGCGGGGGGGGCCAGTGAGCAGTTCTTC
CASSTTLAGGASEQFF
>TRBJ2-3|TRBD2|TRBV24-1|many
TGTGCCACCAGTGATTTGTCTAGCGGGGATGCAGATACGCAGTATTTT
CATSDLSSGDADTQYF
>TRBJ2-2|.|TRBV5-6|many
TGTGCCAGCAGCTTTGGGGCCACCGGGGAGCTGTTTTTT
CASSFGATGELFF
>TRBJ1-3|TRBD1|TRBV18|few
TGTGCCAGCTCTCCACAGGGGACTCCTGGAAACACCATATATTTT
CASSPQGTPGNTIYF
>TRBJ2-5|TRBD2|TRBV3-1|.
TGTGCCAGCAGCCCTAGCGGGGGGCTGGAGATTCAGTACTTC
CASSPSGGLEIQYF
>TRBJ2-1|.|TRBV3-1|many
TGTGCCAGCAGCCAGTACTCATCCTACAATGAGCAGTTCTTC
CASSQYSSYNEQFF
>TRBJ2-5|.|TRBV20-1|many
TGCAGTGCTATAAGGGGTGGGCCCGGGGAGACCCAGTACTTC
CSAIRGGPGETQYF
>TRBJ2-3|.|TRBV6-5|many
TGTGCCAGCAGTTACTCGCGAGACTACCCGCAGTATTTT
CASSYSRDYPQYF
>TRBJ2-2|TRBD2|TRBV20-1|many
TGCAGTGCTAGCCCCCCGGGGGGCACCGGGGAGCTGTTTTTT
CSASPPGGTGELFF
>TRBJ1-1|.|TRBV12-3/TRBV12-4|many
TGTGCCAGCAGTTTGAGAGGAAAAGGTGGGGAAGCTTTCTTT
CASSLRGKGGEAFF
>TRBJ1-6|.|TRBV5-8|many
TGTGCCAGCAGCTTGGAAAGCTCCTATAATTCACCCCTCCACTTT
CASSLESSYNSPLHF
>TRBJ2-5|TRBD1|TRBV5-1|many
TGCGCCAGCAGCACCCTGACAGGGACGGAGACCCAGTACTTC
CASSTLTGTETQYF
>TRBJ2-6|.|TRBV7-9|many
TGTGCCAGCAGCCCACAGGGAGGTGGGGCCAACGTCCTGACTTTC
CASSPQGGGANVLTF
>TRBJ1-2|.|TRBV6-6|many
TGTGCCAGCAGCCCGGGCCAGAGCTATGGCTACACCTTC
CASSPGQSYGYTF
>TRBJ1-4|.|TRBV28|many
TGTGCCAGCAGTGTACCCCCGGTGAGGGAACTGTTTTTT
CASSVPPVRELFF
>TRBJ1-3|TRBD1|TRBV6-5|many
TGTGCCAGCACGACAGGGGGTCCTTCTCTCGGAAACACCATATATTTT
CASTTGGPSLGNTIYF
>TRBJ2-5|.|TRBV7-2|many
TGTGCCAGCACCCGAAATCAACCGGGGATCCAAGAGACCCAGTACTTC
CASTRNQPGIQETQYF
>TRBJ2-7|TRBD1|TRBV6-5|many
TGTGCCAGCAGTTGGGACAGGGGCAGCTACGAGCAGTACTTC
CASSWDRGSYEQYF
>TRBJ1-1|.|TRBV30|.
TGTGCCTGGCAGACAGGCATGAACACTGAAGCTTTCTTT
CAWQTGMNTEAFF
>TRBJ2-3|.|TRBV7-2|many
TGTGCCAGCAGCTTAGCGGGCAGGCGGATGCGAGGCACAGATACGCAGTATTTT
CASSLAGRRMRGTDTQYF
>TRBJ1-3|.|TRBV20-1|many
TGCAGTGCCCCGAACTCTGGAAACACCATATATTTT
CSAPNSGNTIYF
>TRBJ1-1|TRBD1|TRBV12-3/TRBV12-4|many
TGTGCCAGCGAGTTCGTAGGGGGCGGGTATGTCGGAGCTTTCTTT
CASEFVGGGYVGAFF
>TRBJ1-4|.|TRBV2|many
TGTGCCAGCAGTGCGGGCAGGGATGAAAAACTGTTTTTT
CASSAGRDEKLFF
>TRBJ2-1|TRBD1|TRBV12-3/TRBV12-4|many
TGTGCCAGCAGTTCGAGGACAGGGGGCAAGAATGAGCAGTTCTTC
CASSSRTGGKNEQFF
>TRBJ1-5|.|TRBV19|few
TGTGCCAGTAGTGGAGAGGCTCGTCAGCCCCAGCATTTT
CASSGEARQPQHF
>TRBJ2-5|.|TRBV5-6|few
TGTGCCAGCAGCTCCGCAGAGACCCAGTACTTC
CASSSAETQYF
>TRBJ1-6|.|TRBV7-2|few
TGTGCCAGCAGCTCCAGGGGATCCTATAATTCACCCCTCCACTTT
CASSSRGSYNSPLHF
>TRBJ2-7|TRBD1|TRBV12-3/TRBV12-4|many
TGTGCCAGCAGTTTCCCCGGACAGGGGGCTTACGAGCAGTACTTC
CASSFPGQGAYEQYF
>TRBJ1-2|.|TRBV7-2|many
TGTGCCAGCAGGTCAGGGTTGGCCTACACCTTC
CASRSGLAYTF
>TRBJ2-3|TRBD2|TRBV7-2|many
TGTGCCAGCAGCCAATCCTTTAGCGGGGCTAGCACAGATACGCAGTATTTT
CASSQSFSGASTDTQYF
>TRBJ2-7|.|TRBV29-1|many
TGCAGCGTTGTATGCGAAGTTACCTACGAGCAGTACTTC
CSVVCEVTYEQYF
>TRBJ1-5|.|TRBV5-1|many
TGCGCCAGCAGCTTGGGGCCCCAGAGTAGCAATCAGCCCCAGCATTTT
CASSLGPQSSNQPQHF